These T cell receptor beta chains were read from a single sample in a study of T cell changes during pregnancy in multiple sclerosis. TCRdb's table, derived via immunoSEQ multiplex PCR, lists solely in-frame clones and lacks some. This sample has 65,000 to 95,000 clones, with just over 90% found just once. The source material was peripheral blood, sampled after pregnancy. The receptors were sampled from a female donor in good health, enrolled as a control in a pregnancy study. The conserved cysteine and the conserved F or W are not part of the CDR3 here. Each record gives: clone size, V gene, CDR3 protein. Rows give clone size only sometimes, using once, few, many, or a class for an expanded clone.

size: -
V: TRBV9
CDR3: ASSVGGGPNEKLF

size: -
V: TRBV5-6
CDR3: ASSPLPSKERGTEAF

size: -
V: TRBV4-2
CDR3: ASSQETSGEAYNEQF

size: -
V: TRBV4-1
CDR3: ASSQDQVLNTEAF

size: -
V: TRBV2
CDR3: ASRGGPYNSPLH

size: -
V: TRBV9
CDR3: ASSVGVGEGLPEQY

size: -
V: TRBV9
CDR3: ASSVGEGQGVTEPQH

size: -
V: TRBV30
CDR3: ASTEGLYTDTQY

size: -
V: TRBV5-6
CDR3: ASRRGLAGDTQY

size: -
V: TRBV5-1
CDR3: ASNRGDGDEKLF

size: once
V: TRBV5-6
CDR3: ASSPLAGWGTQY

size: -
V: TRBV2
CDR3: ASSEQGTDTQY

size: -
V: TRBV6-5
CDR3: ASSYSNRGGWEQY

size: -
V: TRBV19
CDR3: ASSIVPRHYEQY

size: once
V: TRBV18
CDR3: ASSPGRRTALSETQY

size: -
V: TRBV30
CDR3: AWNGQGGGANYGYT

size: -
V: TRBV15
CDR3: ATSRDLSTDTQY

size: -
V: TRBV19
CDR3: ASSIEGGSKPQH

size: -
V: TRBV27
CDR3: ASSFVILGETGGYT

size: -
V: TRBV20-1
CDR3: SAPLGGGYT

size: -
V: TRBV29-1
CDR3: SVGLTGVGLNTEAF

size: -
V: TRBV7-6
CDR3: ASSLGSNEQY

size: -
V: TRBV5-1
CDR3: ASAENTEAF

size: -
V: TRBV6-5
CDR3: ASASGTYEQY

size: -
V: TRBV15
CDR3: ATSRSYGGRGLEQY

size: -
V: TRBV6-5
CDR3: ASSYSWPGTGDTQY

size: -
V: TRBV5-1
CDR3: ASSLNWDSGNTEAF

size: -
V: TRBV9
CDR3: ASSARIGTGITDTQY

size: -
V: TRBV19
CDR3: ASSMGLAGGSGTDTQY

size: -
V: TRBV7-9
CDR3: ASSYRQVSAGANVLT

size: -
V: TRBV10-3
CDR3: AIRLAGGDEQY

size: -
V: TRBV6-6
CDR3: ASMQRLALAKNIQY

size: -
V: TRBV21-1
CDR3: ASTPEMRSGAPLLTGELF

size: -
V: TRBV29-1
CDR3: SVEVRDYEQY

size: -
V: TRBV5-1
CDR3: ASSPPLGGGGGSYNEQF

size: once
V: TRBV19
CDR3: ASSIDSRWRGYT

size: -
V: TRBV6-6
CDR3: ASSYFPLQGGEQY

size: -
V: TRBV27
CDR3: ASQSLSGGNFGEKLF

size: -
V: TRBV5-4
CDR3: ASSPGTGRETQY

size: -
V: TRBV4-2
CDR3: ASSQEIRDTQY